This TCR beta chain was sequenced for a study of T-cell reconstitution after alpha-beta-depleted transplantation in children. CDR1 and CDR2 (germline): ENHRY, SYGVKD. V lost 7 bases and J 4 bases, leaving 11 bases between the germline ends. The CDR3 consists of 13 residues. Study results and caveats: By one year post-transplant, T-cell counts and diversity largely arose from T cells that were newly produced. Certain patients had high TCRbeta diversity at day 60, and it came from recipient T cells and thymic progenitors that survived. Reportedly, roughly two months post-transplant, alpha-beta T cells arose from several hundred expanded graft clones.

As concerns this clonotype: What it binds is not known.

It was with unique molecular identifiers that the TCRbeta library was prepared. TCRdb re-called the PCR reads with MiXCR, one entry per CDR3 protein. The data show about 210,000 distinct CDR3 sequences, about a sixth seen once. V and J are TRBV10-3 and TRBJ2-1; D not resolved. The sequencing here drew on PBMCs, mostly from graft donor cells, taken 360 days after TCRalphabeta/CD19-depleted stem cell transplant. The TCR was taken from a male patient under 10 years old who had a stem cell transplant for acute lymphoblastic leukemia, so the T cells may come from the graft donor. CDR3 nucleotide sequence: TGTGCCATCATGCTGGAGCGATACAATGAGCAGTTCTTC. Protein product: CAIMLERYNEQFF.